This TCR beta chain was retrieved from a study of T-cell reconstitution after alpha-beta-depleted transplantation in children. The CDR3 totals 15 residues. Germline V CDR1 and CDR2: SGHTA, FQGNSA. The junction had 4 bases not matched to a gene; V was cut back by 6 bases and J by 1 base. Using unique molecular identifiers, the investigators prepared the TCRbeta library. TCRdb itself ran the PCR reads through MiXCR, one entry per CDR3 protein. The data show about 640,000 distinct CDR3 sequences, 16% seen once. The origin of this receptor is a human donor who donated a stem cell graft to a child with acute myeloid leukemia. The source was PBMCs from the stem cell graft donor, collected from the stem cell graft. The chain recombines TRBV7-2 with TRBJ1-3; 9 bases line up with TRBD1. CDR3 DNA sequence: TGTGCCAGCAGACCAGACAGGGGGTCTGGAAACACCATATATTTT. The encoded protein is CASRPDRGSGNTIYF.